This record looks at one T cell receptor beta chain sequence and its context. Its antigen is as yet unknown. These data belong to a study of CD8 T cells in ankylosing spondylitis. Study findings and constraints: For ankylosing spondylitis blood, a TCR beta motif of under 10 highly homologous variants appeared characteristic. Reportedly, significant enrichment of disease-linked clones occurred in matched ankylosing spondylitis synovial fluid.

Construction of TCR beta libraries was performed using quantitative 5'-RACE with molecular barcodes. Using its own MiXCR run on the 5' RACE reads, TCRdb lists one record per CDR3 protein. The sample consists of some 840,000 distinct CDR3 sequences, approximately 12% of them appearing once. The germline V gene encodes CDR1 DFQATT and CDR2 SNEGSKA (reference sequence). V shed 6 bases, J shed 0 bases, and the junction held 12 bases outside the gene matches. The CDR3 has 16 residues. Sequences were obtained from blood, either unsorted or a sorted T cell fraction (not recorded which). The sequence was collected from a male donor with ankylosing spondylitis. The chain uses TRBV20-1 and TRBJ2-7; TRBD1 agrees at 9 bases. CDR3 loop: CSAPGTGINLSYEQYF. As DNA, the CDR3 is TGCAGTGCGCCAGGGACAGGGATAAATCTCTCCTACGAGCAGTACTTC.